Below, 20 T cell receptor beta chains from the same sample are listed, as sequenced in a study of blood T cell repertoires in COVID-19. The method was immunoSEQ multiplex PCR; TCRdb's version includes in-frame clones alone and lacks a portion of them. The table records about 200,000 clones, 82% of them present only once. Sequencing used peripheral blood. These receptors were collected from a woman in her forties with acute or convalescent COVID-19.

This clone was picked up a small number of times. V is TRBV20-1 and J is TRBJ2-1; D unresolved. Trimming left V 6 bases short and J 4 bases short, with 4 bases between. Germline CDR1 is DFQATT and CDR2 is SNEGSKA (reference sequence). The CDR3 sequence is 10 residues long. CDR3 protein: CSAKYNEQFF. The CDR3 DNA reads TGCAGTGCCAAATACAATGAGCAGTTCTTC.

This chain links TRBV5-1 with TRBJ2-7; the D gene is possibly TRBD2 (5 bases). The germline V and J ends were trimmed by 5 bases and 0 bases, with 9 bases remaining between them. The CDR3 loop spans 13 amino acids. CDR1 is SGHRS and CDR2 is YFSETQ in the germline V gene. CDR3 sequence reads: CASRYEGSYEQYF. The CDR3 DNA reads TGCGCCAGCAGGTACGAGGGCTCCTACGAGCAGTACTTC.

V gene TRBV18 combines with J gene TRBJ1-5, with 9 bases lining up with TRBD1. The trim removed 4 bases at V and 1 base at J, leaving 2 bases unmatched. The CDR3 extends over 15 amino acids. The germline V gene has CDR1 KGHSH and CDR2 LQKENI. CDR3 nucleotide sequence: TGTGCCAGCTCACTTGGGACAGGGAGCAATCAGCCCCAGCATTTT. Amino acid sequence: CASSLGTGSNQPQHF. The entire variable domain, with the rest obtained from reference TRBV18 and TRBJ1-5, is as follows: NAGVMQNPRHLVRRRGQEARLRCSPMKGHSHVYWYRQLPEEGLKFMVYLQKENIIDESGMPKERFSAEFPKEGPSILRIQQVVRGDSAAYFCASSLGTGSNQPQHFGDGTRLSIL.

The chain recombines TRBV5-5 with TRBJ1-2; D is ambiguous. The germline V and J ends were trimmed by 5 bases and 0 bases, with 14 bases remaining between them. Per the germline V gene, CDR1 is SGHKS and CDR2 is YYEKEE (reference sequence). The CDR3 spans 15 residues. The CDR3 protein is CASSRQTFSNYGYTF. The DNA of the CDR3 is TGTGCCAGCAGTCGCCAGACATTCTCTAACTATGGCTACACCTTC.

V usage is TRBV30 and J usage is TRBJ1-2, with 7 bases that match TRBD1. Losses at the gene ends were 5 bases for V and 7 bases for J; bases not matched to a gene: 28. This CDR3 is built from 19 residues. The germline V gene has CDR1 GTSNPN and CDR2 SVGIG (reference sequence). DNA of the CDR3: TGTGCCTGGGTTCGCCCTCTGCTAGGAGACAGGGATTCTGAGGGTGGCTACACCTTC. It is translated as CAWVRPLLGDRDSEGGYTF.

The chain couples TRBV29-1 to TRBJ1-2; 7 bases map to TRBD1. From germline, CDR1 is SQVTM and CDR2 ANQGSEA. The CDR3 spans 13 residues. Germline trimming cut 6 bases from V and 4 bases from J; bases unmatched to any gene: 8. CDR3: CSVDRSRGYGYTF. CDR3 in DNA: TGCAGCGTGGACAGGTCGAGGGGCTATGGCTACACCTTC.

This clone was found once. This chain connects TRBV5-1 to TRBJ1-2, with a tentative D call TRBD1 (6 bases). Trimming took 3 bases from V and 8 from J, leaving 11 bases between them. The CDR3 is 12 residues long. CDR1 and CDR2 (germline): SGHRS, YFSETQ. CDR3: CASSYNREGYTF. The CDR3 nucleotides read TGCGCCAGCAGCTACAACAGGGAAGGCTACACCTTC.

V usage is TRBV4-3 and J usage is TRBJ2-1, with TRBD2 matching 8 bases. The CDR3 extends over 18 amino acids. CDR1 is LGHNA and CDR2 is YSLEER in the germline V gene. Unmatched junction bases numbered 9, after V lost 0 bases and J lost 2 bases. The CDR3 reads CASSQDRYREGPYNEQFF. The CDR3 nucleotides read TGCGCCAGCAGCCAAGATCGGTATCGGGAGGGTCCCTACAATGAGCAGTTCTTC.

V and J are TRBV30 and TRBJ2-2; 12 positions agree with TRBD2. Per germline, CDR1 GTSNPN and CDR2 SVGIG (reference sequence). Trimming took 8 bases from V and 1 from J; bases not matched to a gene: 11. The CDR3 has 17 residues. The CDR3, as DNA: TGTGCCGGGGGGGGGACTAGCGGGCGGGGGAACACCGGGGAGCTGTTTTTT. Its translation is CAGGGTSGRGNTGELFF.

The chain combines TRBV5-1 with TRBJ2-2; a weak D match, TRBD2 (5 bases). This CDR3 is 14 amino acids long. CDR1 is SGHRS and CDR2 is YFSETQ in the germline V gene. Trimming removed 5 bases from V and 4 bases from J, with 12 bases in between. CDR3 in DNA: TGCGCCAGCAGGCATGATGCGGGCACCGGGGAGCTGTTTTTT. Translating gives CASRHDAGTGELFF.

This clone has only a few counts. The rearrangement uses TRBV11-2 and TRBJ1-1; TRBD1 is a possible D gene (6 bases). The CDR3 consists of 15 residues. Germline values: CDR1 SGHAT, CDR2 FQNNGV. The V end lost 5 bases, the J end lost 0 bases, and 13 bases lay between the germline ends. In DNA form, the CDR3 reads TGTGCCAGCAGCACATCTACAGGGTTGAACACTGAAGCTTTCTTT. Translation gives CASSTSTGLNTEAFF. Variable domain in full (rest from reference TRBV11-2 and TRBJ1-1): EAGVAQSPRYKIIEKRQSVAFWCNPISGHATLYWYQQILGQGPKLLIQFQNNGVVDDSQLPKDRFSAERLKGVDSTLKIQPAKLEDSAVYLCASSTSTGLNTEAFFGQGTRLTVV.

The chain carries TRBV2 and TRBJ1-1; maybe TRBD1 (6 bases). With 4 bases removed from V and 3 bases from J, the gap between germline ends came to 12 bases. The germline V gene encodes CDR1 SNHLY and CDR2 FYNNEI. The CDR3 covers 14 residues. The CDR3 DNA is TGTGCCAGCAGTGTCGGCAGGGGAGACACTGAAGCTTTCTTT. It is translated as CASSVGRGDTEAFF.

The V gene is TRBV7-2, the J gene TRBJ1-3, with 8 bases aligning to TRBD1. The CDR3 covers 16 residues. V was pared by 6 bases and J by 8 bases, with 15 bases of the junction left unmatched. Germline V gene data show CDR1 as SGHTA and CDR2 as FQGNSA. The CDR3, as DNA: TGTGCCAGCAGTATGGGACAGGCGACGTTGGGGGACACCATATATTTT. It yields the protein CASSMGQATLGDTIYF.

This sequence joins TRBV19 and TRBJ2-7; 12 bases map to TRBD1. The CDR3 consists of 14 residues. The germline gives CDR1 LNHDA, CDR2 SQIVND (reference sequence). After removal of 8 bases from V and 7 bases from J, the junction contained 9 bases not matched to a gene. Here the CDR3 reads CASRRDRGQREQYF. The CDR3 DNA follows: TGTGCCAGTCGCCGGGACAGGGGGCAGCGGGAGCAGTACTTC.

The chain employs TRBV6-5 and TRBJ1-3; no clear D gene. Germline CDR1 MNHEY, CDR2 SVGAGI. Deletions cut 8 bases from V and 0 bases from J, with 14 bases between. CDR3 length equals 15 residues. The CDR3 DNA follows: TGTGCCAGCGGGAGAACAGCTGTCTCTGGAAACACCATATATTTT. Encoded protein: CASGRTAVSGNTIYF.

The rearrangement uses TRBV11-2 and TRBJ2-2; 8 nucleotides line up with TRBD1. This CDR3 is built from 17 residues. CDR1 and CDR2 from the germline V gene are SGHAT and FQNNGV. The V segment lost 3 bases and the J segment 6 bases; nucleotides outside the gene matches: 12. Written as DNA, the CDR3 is TGTGCCAGCAGCTTCGGGACAGGCCCAGAATTTCCCGGGGAGCTGTTTTTT. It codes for CASSFGTGPEFPGELFF.

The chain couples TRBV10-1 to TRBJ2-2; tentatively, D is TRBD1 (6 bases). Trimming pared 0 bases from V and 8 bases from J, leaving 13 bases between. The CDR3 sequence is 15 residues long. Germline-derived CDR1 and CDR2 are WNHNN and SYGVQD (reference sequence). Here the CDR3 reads CASSESRTERGELFF. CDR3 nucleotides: TGCGCCAGCAGTGAGTCCCGGACAGAAAGGGGGGAGCTGTTTTTT.

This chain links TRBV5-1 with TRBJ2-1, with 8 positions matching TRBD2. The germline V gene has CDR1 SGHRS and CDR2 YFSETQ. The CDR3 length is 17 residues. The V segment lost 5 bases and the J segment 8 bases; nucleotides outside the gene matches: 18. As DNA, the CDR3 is TGCGCCAGCAGTAGAACTTCGGGGGGGCAAATCTTGGATGAGCAGTTCTTC. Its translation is CASSRTSGGQILDEQFF.

As DNA, the CDR3 is TGTGCCAGCTCAACGTCGGGACAGTCGGAAAAACTGTTTTTT. Protein sequence: CASSTSGQSEKLFF. V and J are TRBV19 and TRBJ1-4; 7 nucleotides match TRBD1. With 9 bases clipped from V and 8 bases from J, the junction kept 12 bases outside the gene matches. Germline V gene sequence: CDR1 LNHDA, CDR2 SQIVND (reference sequence). This CDR3 comprises 14 residues.

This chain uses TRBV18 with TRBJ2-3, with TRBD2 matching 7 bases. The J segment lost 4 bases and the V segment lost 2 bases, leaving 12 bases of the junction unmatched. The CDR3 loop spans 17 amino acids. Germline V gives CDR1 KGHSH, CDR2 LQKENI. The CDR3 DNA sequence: TGTGCCAGCTCACCAATTCCCACTAGCGACCATGCAGATACGCAGTATTTT. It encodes CASSPIPTSDHADTQYF.